Shown below are 18 T cell receptor beta chains from a single sample sequenced in a study of blood T cells in healthy people across ages. A second PCR, run for roughly 7 to 12 cycles, used a sample-barcoded 5' primer plus a J-beta primer mix. TCRdb ran MiXCR on the 5' RACE reads and lists one entry per CDR3 protein. The sample holds about 630,000 distinct CDR3 sequences, roughly 21% seen once. Sequencing was performed on blood. The receptor source for this set is a man between 65 and 85 years old in good health.

The chain joins TRBV12-3 or TRBV12-4 to TRBJ2-2; 8 bases align to TRBD2. The trim removed 7 bases at V and 4 bases at J, leaving 8 bases unmatched. The CDR3 runs to 15 residues. CDR3 coding DNA: TGTGCCAGCATACAAGCGGGAGCGAGCACCGGGGAGCTGTTTTTT. This gives the protein CASIQAGASTGELFF.

The V call is TRBV12-3 or TRBV12-4, the J call TRBJ1-1; tentative D call: TRBD1 (6 bases). The CDR3 runs to 13 residues. V was trimmed by 3 bases and J by 4 bases, leaving 9 bases between them. The CDR3 DNA is TGTGCCAGCAGTTTCGGGGGCCCCACTGAAGCTTTCTTT. It codes for CASSFGGPTEAFF.

The CDR3 is CATSGGSGETQYF. Here the CDR3 DNA reads TGTGCCACCAGTGGGGGCTCTGGGGAGACCCAGTACTTC. The J gene is TRBJ2-5, the V gene TRBV24-1, with D possibly being TRBD1 (5 bases). The CDR3 runs 13 residues. Trimming took 5 bases from V and 5 from J, leaving 11 bases between them. Germline V gene sequence: CDR1 KGHDR, CDR2 SFDVKD.

The chain joins TRBV4-3 to TRBJ2-7, with 11 bases identical to TRBD2. The V gene end was trimmed by 2 bases and the J gene end by 7 bases; junction bases not matched to a gene: 4. This CDR3 region has 14 residues. CDR1 is LGHNA and CDR2 is YSLEER in the germline V gene. For the CDR3, the DNA is TGCGCCAGCAGCCAACTAGCGGGAGGTGGTGAGCAGTACTTC. Translation gives CASSQLAGGGEQYF.

The V gene is TRBV25-1, the J gene TRBJ2-5; D gene uncertain. The end of the DNA is better explained by TRBJ2-7, so the J call may be wrong. The CDR3 is 13 amino acids. CDR1 is MGHDK, CDR2 SYGVNS, per germline. DNA of the CDR3: TGTGCCAGCAGTGAGGTGAGAGCCTACGAGCAGTACTTC. Translation: CASSEVRAYEQYF.

This clonotype was seen many times. The chain couples TRBV7-3 to TRBJ2-1; D ambiguous. V gave up 1 base and J gave up 10 bases, with 8 bases separating them. The germline V gene encodes CDR1 SGHTA and CDR2 FQGTGA. This CDR3 is 12 amino acids long. CDR3 DNA sequence: TGTGCCAGCAGCTTAAGGAACAGCGAGCAGTTCTTC. Translating it yields CASSLRNSEQFF.

This chain connects TRBV6-2 or TRBV6-3 to TRBJ2-5; D gene unclear. The CDR3 sequence is 13 residues long. CDR1 is MNHEY, CDR2 SVGEGT, per germline. Between the trimmed V and J ends, which lost 6 bases and 14 bases, there was a span of 22 bases. CDR3 sequence: CASRDEKDLTSYF. The CDR3 DNA reads as TGTGCCAGCAGAGACGAAAAGGACCTCACCTCATACTTC.

This clonotype was detected a few times. V usage is TRBV13 and J usage is TRBJ2-3, with 14 bases that match TRBD2. Germline V gives CDR1 PRHDT, CDR2 FYEKMQ (reference sequence). The ends lost 5 bases at V and 2 bases at J; junction bases unmatched: 6. The CDR3 is 17 amino acids. The CDR3 sequence: CASSPPTSGRDTDTQYF. The CDR3 coding sequence is TGTGCCAGCAGCCCACCGACTAGCGGGAGGGACACAGATACGCAGTATTTT. Full variable domain (remainder filled in from reference TRBV13 and TRBJ2-3): AAGVIQSPRHLIKEKRETATLKCYPIPRHDTVYWYQQGPGQDPQFLISFYEKMQSDKGSIPDRFSAQQFSDYHSELNMSSLELGDSALYFCASSPPTSGRDTDTQYFGPGTRLTVL.

This clonotype was detected only a few times. The V and J genes are TRBV6-5 and TRBJ2-4; D gene unclear. Trimming stripped 0 bases from V and 9 bases from J, with 12 bases between. The CDR3 runs 14 residues. From germline, CDR1 is MNHEY and CDR2 SVGAGI. In DNA form, the CDR3 reads TGTGCCAGCAGTTACTCGATCAGCAAAGGCATTCAGTACTTC. Encoded protein: CASSYSISKGIQYF.

This chain uses TRBV29-1 with TRBJ1-1; 9 bases agree with TRBD1. Trimming cost V 4 bases and J 5 bases; bases outside gene matches: 2. CDR3 size: 12 residues. In germline, CDR1 is SQVTM, CDR2 ANQGSEA. The CDR3 bases are TGCAGCGTTGGACAGGGGGAAACTGAAGCTTTCTTT. Protein sequence: CSVGQGETEAFF.

CDR3 nucleotides: TGTGCCAGCAGGACCACTTGGCGCCGCGGATTCAATGAGCAGTTCTTC. Amino acid sequence: CASRTTWRRGFNEQFF. V gene TRBV27 combines with J gene TRBJ2-1; no clear D. V gave up 6 bases and J gave up 6 bases, with 21 bases separating them. The germline CDR1 and CDR2 sequences are MNHEY and SMNVEV (reference sequence). This CDR3 has 16 amino acids.

V gene TRBV6-5 combines with J gene TRBJ2-6, with TRBD1 identical over 8 bases. The trim removed 2 bases at V and 11 bases at J, leaving 5 bases unmatched. The V gene's germline CDR1 is MNHEY and CDR2 SVGAGI. The CDR3 consists of 14 residues. The CDR3 DNA sequence: TGTGCCAGCAGTTACACGGACAGGGCTTACGTCCTGACTTTC. Amino acids: CASSYTDRAYVLTF.

The rearrangement joins TRBV2 to TRBJ1-4; D is uncertain. The CDR3 contains 15 residues. V lost 6 bases and J lost 0, with 11 bases in between. In germline, CDR1 is SNHLY, CDR2 FYNNEI. In nucleotides, the CDR3 is TGTGCCAGCAGCCAAGAGGGTGCAACTAATGAAAAACTGTTTTTT. Residues: CASSQEGATNEKLFF.

The J gene is TRBJ2-5, the V gene TRBV20-1; 9 positions match TRBD2. The CDR3 length is 14 residues. The ends lost 0 bases at V and 4 bases at J; junction bases unmatched: 3. Germline V CDR1 and CDR2: DFQATT, SNEGSKA (reference sequence). For the CDR3, the DNA is TGCAGTGCTAGAGACGTAGCGGGAGCAGAGACCCAGTACTTC. The encoded protein is CSARDVAGAETQYF.

This clonotype was seen more than once but under ten times. The chain has TRBV7-2 and TRBJ2-5; 9 bases line up with TRBD1. The J call may be incorrect, as the DNA end agrees better with TRBJ2-7. The CDR3 is 16 residues long. The germline gives CDR1 SGHTA, CDR2 FQGNSA. The CDR3 DNA follows: TGTGCCAGCAGCACCCCGGGGACAGGGAACTACTACGAGCAGTACTTC. Amino acids: CASSTPGTGNYYEQYF.

This clonotype showed up just a few times. V usage is TRBV18 and J usage is TRBJ2-3; TRBD2 agrees at 8 bases. The CDR3 contains 16 residues. Germline CDR1 KGHSH, CDR2 LQKENI. V gave up 0 bases and J gave up 0 bases; unmatched junction bases: 2. The chain's CDR3 is CASSPPLAESTDTQYF. The DNA of the CDR3 is TGTGCCAGCTCACCACCACTAGCGGAAAGCACAGATACGCAGTATTTT.

This clonotype was counted only a few times. The chain uses TRBV10-3 and TRBJ2-7; 13 bases fit TRBD2. CDR3 length: 11 amino acids. Per germline, CDR1 ENHRY and CDR2 SYGVKD. CDR3 amino acids: CGTSGGYEQYF. The CDR3 coding sequence is TGTGGGACTAGCGGGGGATACGAGCAGTACTTC.

V is TRBV20-1 and J is TRBJ2-3, with D maybe TRBD2 (6 bases). The CDR3 extends over 15 amino acids. Between the trimmed V and J ends, which lost 1 base and 1 base, there was a span of 12 bases. The germline CDR1 and CDR2 sequences are DFQATT and SNEGSKA (reference sequence). Here the CDR3 DNA reads TGCAGTGCTAGAGTGGTCGGGAGTGGCACAGATACGCAGTATTTT. It is translated as CSARVVGSGTDTQYF.